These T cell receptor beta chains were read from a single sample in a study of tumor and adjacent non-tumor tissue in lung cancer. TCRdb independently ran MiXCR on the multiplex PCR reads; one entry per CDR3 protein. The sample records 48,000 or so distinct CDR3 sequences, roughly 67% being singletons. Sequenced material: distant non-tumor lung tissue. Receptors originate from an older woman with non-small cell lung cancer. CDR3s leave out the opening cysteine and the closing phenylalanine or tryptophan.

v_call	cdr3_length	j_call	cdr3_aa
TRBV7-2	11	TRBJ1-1	ASSLTGGTEAF
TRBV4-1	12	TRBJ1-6	AISTRDDGSPLY
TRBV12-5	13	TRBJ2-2	TCGLQAGGIGELF
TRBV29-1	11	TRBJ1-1	SDTGQGYTEAF
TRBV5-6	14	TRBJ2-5	ASSRTGTGKYFAQY
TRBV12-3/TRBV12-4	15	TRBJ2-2	ANSWSSAYTNTGELF
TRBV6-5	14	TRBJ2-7	TSSPLRDSKPYEHY
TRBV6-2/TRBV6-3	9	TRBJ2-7	ANSPSYVQY
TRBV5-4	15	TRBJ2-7	ASISGLAGLVFYEQY
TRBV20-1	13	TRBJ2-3	SASPAVGVGVTQY
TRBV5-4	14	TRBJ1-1	ASIRIPGQGVTEAF
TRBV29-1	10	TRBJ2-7	TVGRLADEQY
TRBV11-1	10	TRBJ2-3	VSSPHVDTQY
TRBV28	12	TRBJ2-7	TSSPRERRYEQY
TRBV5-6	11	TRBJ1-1	ASSLYMRTEAF
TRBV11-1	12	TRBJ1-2	ASSHSGVGYLYT
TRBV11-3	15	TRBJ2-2	AISPHQSTSITGEPF
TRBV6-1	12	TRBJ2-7	VSTKGDGTGEQY
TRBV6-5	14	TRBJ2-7	ASSPLRNSKPYEQY
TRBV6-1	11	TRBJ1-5	ASILQGRQPQH
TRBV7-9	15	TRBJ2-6	VTNGPSGYSGANVLT
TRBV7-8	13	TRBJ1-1	ASSPGTGGGTEAF
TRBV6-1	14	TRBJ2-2	ASSGRWDRTTGELF
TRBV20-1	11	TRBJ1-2	SARKLTFVGYT
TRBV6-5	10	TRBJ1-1	AARAVGSEAI
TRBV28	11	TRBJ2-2	ASSKDSTGELF
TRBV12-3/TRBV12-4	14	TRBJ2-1	SSSPRTSGRRDEQF
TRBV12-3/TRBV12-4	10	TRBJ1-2	AILAVGDGYT
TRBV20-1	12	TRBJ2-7	SARGTVGKYEQY
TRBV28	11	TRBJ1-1	ASSEQVNTGAF
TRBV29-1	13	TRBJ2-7	SVHGLGAFTYEQC
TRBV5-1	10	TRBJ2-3	ASSLMTDMQF
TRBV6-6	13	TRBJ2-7	ASSNPGTSVGEQY
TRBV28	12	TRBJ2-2	ASRDREFTGELF
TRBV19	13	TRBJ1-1	ASSFPGQGDTEAF
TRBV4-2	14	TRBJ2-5	TSSQVSADGQETQY
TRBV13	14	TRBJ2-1	ASSLFGEGSYNEQF
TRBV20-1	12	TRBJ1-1	STSFVGGNIEAF
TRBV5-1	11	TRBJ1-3	ASSFDSGNTIY
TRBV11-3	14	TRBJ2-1	AGSLALASLYNELF
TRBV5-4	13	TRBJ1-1	ASSLPTSQNTEAF
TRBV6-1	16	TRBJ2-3	ASSATRLAGVNADTQY
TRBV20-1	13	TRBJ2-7	SAPVSGSISYEQY
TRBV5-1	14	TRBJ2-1	TSSPGTSGRAGKQF
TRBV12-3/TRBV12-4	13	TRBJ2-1	ASSLEDPAYNEQF
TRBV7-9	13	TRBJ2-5	ASSRTAGVQETQY
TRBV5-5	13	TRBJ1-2	ACSFAGTKLYGYS
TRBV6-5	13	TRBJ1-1	TSSSQGAIKTEAF
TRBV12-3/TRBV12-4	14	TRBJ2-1	ANSPTGTSLYNEQF
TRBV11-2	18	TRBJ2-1	ASSKGTSGSPPDITNEQF
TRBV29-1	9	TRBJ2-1	SSNEAGEIG
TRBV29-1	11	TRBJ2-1	SVKQQGINEQF
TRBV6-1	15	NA	ASSEYSRAYSNQPQY
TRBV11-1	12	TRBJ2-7	AGSFEAGRHEQY
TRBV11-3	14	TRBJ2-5	ASNLSLAGISETQY
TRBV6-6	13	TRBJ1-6	ASSWTGGYNSPFH
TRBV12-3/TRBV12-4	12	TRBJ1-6	ANSFGNHNSPLH